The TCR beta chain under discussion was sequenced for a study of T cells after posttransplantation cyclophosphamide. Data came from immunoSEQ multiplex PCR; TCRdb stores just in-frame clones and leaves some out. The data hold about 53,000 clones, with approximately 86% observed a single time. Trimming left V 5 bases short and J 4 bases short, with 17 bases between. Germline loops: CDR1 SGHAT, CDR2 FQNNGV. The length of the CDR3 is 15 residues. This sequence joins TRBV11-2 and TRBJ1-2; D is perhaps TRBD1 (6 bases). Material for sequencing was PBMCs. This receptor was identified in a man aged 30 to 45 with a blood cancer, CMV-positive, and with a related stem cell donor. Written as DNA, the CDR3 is TGTGCCAGCAGCCCTGTCGGAACAGGGACCTATGGCTACACCTTC. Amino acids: CASSPVGTGTYGYTF.